These 12 T cell receptor beta chains were sequenced from one sample in a study of T cells in Graves' hyperthyroidism and ophthalmopathy. Regions amplified from RNA transcripts were the TCR beta CDR3 regions. A set of HTBI primers served as the primers for a first-round RT-PCR of the TCR CDR3. TCRdb re-called the multiplex PCR reads with MiXCR, one entry per CDR3 protein. Counted here are under 400,000 distinct CDR3 sequences, under 15% occurring once; the ten biggest clones make up around a tenth. Material: blood. The receptors come from a young woman with Graves' hyperthyroidism.

This clonotype was found many times. J is TRBJ2-5 and V is TRBV28, with 8 positions matching TRBD1. The CDR3 is made up of 15 amino acids. V trimming: 10 bases; J trimming: 1 base; junction bases outside the gene matches: 11. Looked up from germline, CDR1 is MDHEN and CDR2 is SYDVKM. The CDR3 sequence: CATDRSDRAQETQYF. The CDR3 nucleotides read TGTGCCACCGATCGGTCGGACAGGGCCCAAGAGACCCAGTACTTC.

The V call is TRBV15, the J call TRBJ2-7, with a weak D call TRBD2 (6 bases). This CDR3 contains 16 residues. Germline values: CDR1 LNHNV, CDR2 YYDKDF (reference sequence). V was trimmed by 0 bases and J by 1 base, leaving 13 bases between them. CDR3 DNA sequence: TGTGCCACCAGCAGAGAATTCGGGGGAATTTCCTACGAGCAGTACTTC. Protein sequence: CATSREFGGISYEQYF.

Details on this clonotype: A much bigger clone sits one base away, suggesting this may be a read error. This chain joins TRBV7-2 and TRBJ2-7; weak D call: TRBD2 (5 bases). There are 13 residues in the CDR3. Germline CDR1 SGHTA, CDR2 FQGNSA. Deletions cut 1 base from V and 7 bases from J, with 11 bases between. CDR3 DNA sequence: TGTGCCAGCAGCTTAGGAGGGAGCAATGAGCAGTACTTC. As protein: CASSLGGSNEQYF.

This chain joins TRBV25-1 and TRBJ1-6; tentative D call: TRBD1 (6 bases). There are 16 residues in the CDR3. Germline assignment: CDR1 MGHDK and CDR2 SYGVNS. Trimming removed 4 bases from V and 1 base from J, with 11 bases in between. The CDR3 region is CASSVGGASYNSPLHF. The DNA of the CDR3 is TGTGCCAGCAGTGTGGGGGGGGCATCCTATAATTCACCCCTCCACTTT.

This clonotype was seen only a few times. This chain uses TRBV5-6 with TRBJ2-3; D is possibly TRBD2 (5 bases). The germline V and J ends were trimmed by 2 bases and 2 bases, with 12 bases remaining between them. The CDR3 is 15 amino acids. Looked up from germline, CDR1 is SGHDT and CDR2 is YYEEEE. The CDR3 reads CASSLIPGNTDTQYF. CDR3 nucleotide sequence: TGTGCCAGCAGCTTAATCCCGGGGAACACAGATACGCAGTATTTT.

This clonotype was observed many times. The rearrangement joins TRBV10-3 to TRBJ1-3, with D hard to call. The length of the CDR3 is 12 residues. Germline V gene sequence: CDR1 ENHRY, CDR2 SYGVKD. Trimming cost V 2 bases and J 6 bases, with 5 bases left between them. CDR3 bases: TGTGCCATCAGTGAGCATGAAAACACCATATATTTT. Residues: CAISEHENTIYF.

This clonotype was detected many times. The CDR3 DNA reads as TGTGCCAGCACCCCCGGGACAGGGAACACTGAAGCTTTCTTT. This encodes CASTPGTGNTEAFF. This rearrangement joins TRBV6-1 to TRBJ1-1, with 8 bases identical to TRBD1. V trimming: 7 bases; J trimming: 1 base; junction bases outside the gene matches: 5. Germline CDR1 is MNHNS and CDR2 is SASEGT. The CDR3 sequence is 14 residues long.

The chain carries TRBV24-1 and TRBJ2-6; 8 positions agree with TRBD1. The germline V gene encodes CDR1 KGHDR and CDR2 SFDVKD. V was clipped by 5 bases and J by 0 bases; unmatched bases: 2. The CDR3 runs to 16 residues. CDR3 nucleotide sequence: TGTGCCACCAGTGGTACAGGGGGCTCTGGGGCCAACGTCCTGACTTTC. It codes for CATSGTGGSGANVLTF.

This clonotype was recorded a few times. J is TRBJ2-1 and V is TRBV2; 11 bases are a match to TRBD2. V was clipped by 7 bases and J by 1 base; unmatched bases: 15. Per germline, CDR1 SNHLY and CDR2 FYNNEI. The CDR3 is 19 amino acids. The CDR3 spells CASIVRRLAGWLSYNEQFF. As DNA, the CDR3 is TGTGCCAGCATCGTTAGGAGACTAGCGGGGTGGTTATCCTACAATGAGCAGTTCTTC.

The rearrangement uses TRBV9 and TRBJ2-1, with 9 bases identical to TRBD1. Germline CDR1 SGDLS, CDR2 YYNGEE. The CDR3 runs to 16 residues. Unmatched junction bases numbered 13, after V lost 4 bases and J lost 8 bases. CDR3 nucleotides: TGTGCCAGCAGCCCAAGCCTGGACAGGGGAATGGATGAGCAGTTCTTC. It translates to CASSPSLDRGMDEQFF.

This clonotype was seen a few times. This chain links TRBV20-1 with TRBJ1-4; perhaps TRBD1 as D (6 bases). Germline V gene lookup returns CDR1 DFQATT and CDR2 SNEGSKA (reference sequence). V dropped 0 bases and J dropped 10 bases, with 15 bases sitting between them. The CDR3 spans 14 residues. The DNA of the CDR3 is TGCAGTGCTAGAGATACGGGGGGCCTCGGAAAACTGTTTTTT. Its protein is CSARDTGGLGKLFF.

In its sample, this clonotype was seen many times. The chain has TRBV18 and TRBJ2-5; 7 positions match TRBD1. This CDR3 spans 15 amino acids. The germline gives CDR1 KGHSH, CDR2 LQKENI. Unmatched junction bases numbered 7, after V lost 3 bases and J lost 3 bases. The CDR3 DNA reads as TGTGCCAGCTCACCGCGAGGGACAGCGGAAGAGACCCAGTACTTC. This encodes CASSPRGTAEETQYF.